A single sample is the source of the 28 T cell receptor beta chains below, sequenced in a study of CD8+CD57+ T cells in acquired aplastic anemia (dated by TCRdb to the late 2010s). Data came from an Illumina HiSeq 2000. TCR beta VDJ combination and CDR3 sequence profiling used genomic DNA as the template. TCRdb passed the public sequencing reads through fastp at Q25 and MiXCR, retaining productive beta sequences. Each entry is one CDR3 protein sequence, shown with its most common DNA and genes. Across this sample there are about 210,000 distinct CDR3 sequences, with approximately 57% seen only once. The top ten constitute less than 30% of the sample. Sequencing input: sorted CD4+, CD8+, or CD8+CD57+ T cells (not recorded which) from PBMCs. Source of these receptors: a human donor in good health.

The V call is TRBV19, the J call TRBJ2-6; the D gene could be TRBD1 or TRBD2 (5 bases each). The CDR3 is 11 residues long. From germline, CDR1 is LNHDA and CDR2 SQIVND (reference sequence). The V end lost 6 bases, the J end lost 19 bases, and 16 bases lay between the germline ends. DNA of the CDR3: TGTGCCAGTAGCCGGTCGGGGCTACTTACTTTC. Translation: CASSRSGLLTF.

This clonotype has a count of ten or more. The CDR3 is CASSPWAQSSNQPQHF. The DNA of the CDR3 is TGTGCCAGTAGTCCCTGGGCACAATCGAGCAATCAGCCCCAGCATTTT. This chain links TRBV19 with TRBJ1-5; D gene unclear. The CDR3 runs to 16 residues. The germline gives CDR1 LNHDA, CDR2 SQIVND (reference sequence). V was shortened by 5 bases and J by 1 base, with 15 bases between the two germline ends.

Details on this clonotype: Because the CDR3 is missing its conserved closing phenylalanine or tryptophan, this is likely a read error. No DNA is shown, since the ends of the CDR3 on it are uncertain; the CDR3 is the one TCRdb lists. This chain connects TRBV6-6 to TRBJ2-1. The germline V gene encodes CDR1 MNHNY and CDR2 SVGAGI (reference sequence). The CDR3 extends over 13 residues, inclusive of both ends. The CDR3 region is CASIVAPYNEQLP.

The rearrangement links TRBV7-9 to TRBJ2-1; 7 nucleotides align to TRBD2. Germline-derived CDR1 and CDR2 are SEHNR and FQNEAQ (reference sequence). The CDR3 contains 16 residues. V shed 3 bases, J shed 6 bases, and the junction held 11 bases outside the gene matches. CDR3 nucleotide sequence: TGTGCCAGCAGCTTCAGTCGGCTAGCGGAGGTCAATGAGCAGTTCTTC. Translation: CASSFSRLAEVNEQFF. Variable domain in full (rest from reference TRBV7-9 and TRBJ2-1): DTGVSQNPRHKITKRGQNVTFRCDPISEHNRLYWYRQTLGQGPEFLTYFQNEAQLEKSRLLSDRFSAERPKGSFSTLEIQRTEQGDSAMYLCASSFSRLAEVNEQFFGPGTRLTVL.

This clonotype showed up just a few times. The chain combines TRBV14 with TRBJ2-6; D gene ambiguous. V was clipped by 3 bases and J by 4 bases, with 7 bases between them. Germline CDR1 is SGHDN and CDR2 is FVKESK. There are 14 residues in the CDR3. The CDR3 here is CASSQGSGANVLTF. CDR3 DNA sequence: TGTGCCAGCAGCCAGGGCTCCGGGGCCAACGTCCTGACTTTC.

This clonotype was seen repeatedly, ten times or more. The CDR3 is CASSHILGPRNGPQHF. For the CDR3, the DNA is TGTGCCAGCAGCCACATATTGGGACCGCGGAATGGGCCCCAGCATTTT. The chain employs TRBV11-2 and TRBJ1-5; D possibly corresponds to TRBD1 (5 bases). Germline values: CDR1 SGHAT, CDR2 FQNNGV. This CDR3 is 16 amino acids long. Trimming cost V 5 bases and J 9 bases, with 23 bases left between them.

This clonotype was detected many times. The chain is built from TRBV9 and TRBJ2-7, with 10 bases that match TRBD1. The CDR3 length is 16 residues. With V trimmed by 1 base and J by 6 bases, 10 bases remained unmatched. Germline assignment: CDR1 SGDLS and CDR2 YYNGEE. CDR3: CASSVTVTGTGVEQYF. DNA for the CDR3: TGTGCCAGCAGCGTAACCGTTACCGGGACAGGGGTCGAGCAGTACTTC.

This chain joins TRBV10-3 and TRBJ2-7; D unclear. The V and J ends lost 4 bases and 2 bases respectively, with 12 bases between them. CDR1 and CDR2 from the germline V gene are ENHRY and SYGVKD. This CDR3 has 14 residues. CDR3 region: CAISAGSSPYEQYF. The CDR3 DNA follows: TGTGCCATCAGTGCCGGGTCCTCCCCCTACGAGCAGTACTTC.

Many counts were recorded for this clonotype. V and J are TRBV4-3 and TRBJ1-6, with a possible D match to TRBD1 (6 bases). CDR3 length: 17 amino acids. V lost 2 bases to trimming and J lost 4 bases, with 15 bases between them. Looked up from germline, CDR1 is LGHNA and CDR2 is YSLEER. The CDR3 region has the DNA TGCGCCAGCAGCCAATCCACGCCGGACAGTTATAATTCACCCCTCCACTTT. This encodes CASSQSTPDSYNSPLHF.

J is TRBJ1-1 and V is TRBV20-1, with 10 bases matching TRBD1. In germline, CDR1 is DFQATT, CDR2 SNEGSKA (reference sequence). V dropped 2 bases and J dropped 6; count of bases not matched to a gene: 3. The CDR3 contains 13 residues. The CDR3 spells CSARPGQGAEAFF. The CDR3 DNA reads as TGCAGTGCTAGACCAGGACAGGGGGCTGAAGCTTTCTTT.

The chain recombines TRBV12-3 or TRBV12-4 with TRBJ2-7; 7 bases are a match to TRBD1. The CDR3 runs 15 residues. With 6 bases clipped from V and 2 bases from J, the junction kept 10 bases outside the gene matches. The CDR3 DNA reads TGTGCCAGCAGCTTGGGGACAGTTAAGACCTACGAGCAGTACTTC. Translating gives CASSLGTVKTYEQYF.

In regard to this clonotype: The germline gene is not matched at one end of the junction; a read error may be the cause. The J gene is TRBJ1-1, the V gene TRBV10-3; perhaps TRBD1 as D (6 bases). This CDR3 has 15 amino acids. CDR1 ENHRY and CDR2 SYGVKD come from the germline V gene. CDR3 sequence: CVISDTGKMNTEAFF. In DNA, the CDR3 is TGTGTCATCAGCGACACAGGGAAAATGAACACTGAAGCTTTCTTT.

This chain connects TRBV29-1 to TRBJ2-2; D is uncertain. The CDR3 loop spans 11 amino acids. V lost 4 bases to trimming and J lost 4 bases, with 4 bases between them. Germline V gives CDR1 SQVTM, CDR2 ANQGSEA. CDR3 protein: CSVAVTGELFF. In DNA form, the CDR3 reads TGCAGCGTTGCCGTCACCGGGGAGCTGTTTTTT.

The sample holds many counts of this clonotype. The V gene is TRBV11-3, the J gene TRBJ2-1; no reliable D call. Germline V gene data show CDR1 as SGHNT and CDR2 as YENEEA. The CDR3 consists of 16 residues. Trimming cost V 3 bases and J 0 bases, with 12 bases left between them. CDR3 nucleotides: TGTGCCAGCAGCTTTCGTTCCTCGAGCTCCTACAATGAGCAGTTCTTC. This gives the protein CASSFRSSSSYNEQFF.

The chain recombines TRBV7-9 with TRBJ1-1, with a tentative D call TRBD1 (5 bases). The CDR3 runs to 14 residues. The germline V gene encodes CDR1 SEHNR and CDR2 FQNEAQ (reference sequence). The ends were cut back, 5 bases at V and 0 bases at J, with 10 bases in the middle. The chain's CDR3 is CASSPTEMNTEAFF. CDR3 DNA: TGTGCCAGCAGCCCGACAGAAATGAACACTGAAGCTTTCTTT. Based on the CDR3 plus reference TRBV7-9 and TRBJ1-1, the full variable domain is DTGVSQNPRHKITKRGQNVTFRCDPISEHNRLYWYRQTLGQGPEFLTYFQNEAQLEKSRLLSDRFSAERPKGSFSTLEIQRTEQGDSAMYLCASSPTEMNTEAFFGQGTRLTVV.

A single count supports this clonotype. The chain recombines TRBV5-1 with TRBJ1-1; D is perhaps TRBD1 (5 bases). In germline, CDR1 is SGHRS, CDR2 YFSETQ. V gave up 0 bases and J gave up 5 bases, with 14 bases separating them. The CDR3 is 15 residues long. CDR3 nucleotide sequence: TGCGCCAGCAGCTTGGATAGGGACCTCCAAACTGAAGCTTTCTTT. Amino acids: CASSLDRDLQTEAFF.

The CDR3 region is CASSNDPGQDQSGANVLTF. CDR3 DNA sequence: TGTGCCAGCAGCAACGACCCGGGACAGGACCAGTCTGGGGCCAACGTCCTGACTTTC. The chain couples TRBV7-9 to TRBJ2-6; TRBD1 agrees at 8 bases. The CDR3 runs 19 residues. From germline, CDR1 is SEHNR and CDR2 FQNEAQ (reference sequence). V was pared by 5 bases and J by 1 base, with 13 bases of the junction left unmatched.

This rearrangement joins TRBV29-1 to TRBJ2-7; a weak D match, TRBD2 (6 bases). The CDR3 has 15 amino acids. Germline V gene lookup returns CDR1 SQVTM and CDR2 ANQGSEA. The V end was cut by 6 bases, the J end by 2 bases, with 20 bases between. The CDR3 is CSVAGTGGSPYEQYF. The CDR3 DNA reads as TGCAGCGTGGCCGGGACTGGCGGCAGTCCCTACGAGCAGTACTTC.

V usage is TRBV6-1 and J usage is TRBJ2-7; D perhaps matches TRBD2 (5 bases). Germline lookup yields CDR1 MNHNS and CDR2 SASEGT. This CDR3 spans 10 amino acids. Trimming removed 6 bases at V and 9 bases at J, with 9 bases between. DNA of the CDR3: TGTGCCAGCAGGGATGGAGGGCAGTACTTC. The encoded protein is CASRDGGQYF.

The rearrangement links TRBV25-1 to TRBJ1-1, with TRBD1 matching 11 bases. This CDR3 has 15 residues. The germline CDR1 and CDR2 sequences are MGHDK and SYGVNS. Unmatched junction bases numbered 7, after V lost 4 bases and J lost 6 bases. The CDR3 loop is CASSARTGGRSEAFF. CDR3 nucleotide sequence: TGTGCCAGCAGTGCCCGGACAGGGGGCAGGTCTGAAGCTTTCTTT.

This clonotype was observed many times. The chain couples TRBV9 to TRBJ2-7, with D possibly TRBD2 on 6 matching bases. Germline V gene sequence: CDR1 SGDLS, CDR2 YYNGEE. This CDR3 is built from 15 residues. V was clipped by 0 bases and J by 3 bases, with 13 bases between them. The CDR3 region has the DNA TGTGCCAGCAGCGTAGAGGAGGGTCCCTACTACGAGCAGTACTTC. Its translation is CASSVEEGPYYEQYF.

The V gene is TRBV20-1, the J gene TRBJ1-6; D unresolved. With 6 bases removed from V and 8 bases from J, the gap between germline ends came to 14 bases. CDR3 length: 13 residues. CDR1 is DFQATT, CDR2 SNEGSKA, per germline (reference sequence). The CDR3 loop is CSALVGTDSPLHF. CDR3 nucleotide sequence: TGCAGTGCGTTAGTGGGTACGGATTCACCCCTCCACTTT.

Many counts were recorded for this clonotype. The chain employs TRBV7-9 and TRBJ2-1; D is undetermined. CDR3 length: 15 residues. The V end was cut by 1 base, the J end by 4 bases, with 11 bases between. Per the germline V gene, CDR1 is SEHNR and CDR2 is FQNEAQ (reference sequence). The CDR3 region has the DNA TGTGCCAGCAGCTTAGTATTGTGGAAGTACAATGAGCAGTTCTTC. This encodes CASSLVLWKYNEQFF.

This clonotype was seen repeatedly, ten times or more. This chain connects TRBV4-2 to TRBJ1-1; D not resolved. The CDR3 loop spans 15 amino acids. V was clipped by 0 bases and J by 0 bases, with 8 bases between them. The V gene's germline CDR1 is LGHNA and CDR2 YNFKEQ. DNA of the CDR3: TGTGCCAGCAGCCAAGAAGCAGCCCTGAACACTGAAGCTTTCTTT. Encoded protein: CASSQEAALNTEAFF.

The J gene is TRBJ2-5, the V gene TRBV6-2 or TRBV6-3, with D perhaps TRBD2 (6 bases). Germline V CDR1 and CDR2: MNHEY, SVGEGT. The CDR3 totals 12 residues. The V end lost 6 bases, the J end lost 3 bases, and 8 bases lay between the germline ends. The CDR3 DNA sequence: TGTGCCAGCAGCCCGGGGGAAGAGACCCAGTACTTC. Translated, it gives CASSPGEETQYF.

The chain carries TRBV9 and TRBJ2-1; no reliable D call. Germline V gives CDR1 SGDLS, CDR2 YYNGEE. The CDR3 consists of 15 residues. V was shortened by 0 bases and J by 4 bases, with 11 bases between the two germline ends. The CDR3: CASSVVGDLYNEQFF. Written as DNA, the CDR3 is TGTGCCAGCAGCGTAGTAGGAGACTTGTACAATGAGCAGTTCTTC.

This chain uses TRBV9 with TRBJ2-2; TRBD1 is a possible D gene (6 bases). The CDR3 is 15 amino acids. Per the germline V gene, CDR1 is SGDLS and CDR2 is YYNGEE. Trimming left V 3 bases short and J 0 bases short, with 9 bases between. CDR3 region: CASSEGTTNTGELFF. The CDR3, as DNA: TGTGCCAGCAGCGAGGGGACAACGAACACCGGGGAGCTGTTTTTT.

The genes are TRBV15 and TRBJ1-3; TRBD1 matches 7 bases. In germline, CDR1 is LNHNV, CDR2 YYDKDF (reference sequence). The CDR3 covers 14 residues. V lost 6 bases, J lost 7 bases, and 9 bases stayed unmatched. CDR3 amino acids: CATRGQKGRNTIYF. The CDR3 DNA reads TGTGCCACCAGGGGACAGAAGGGGAGGAACACCATATATTTT.